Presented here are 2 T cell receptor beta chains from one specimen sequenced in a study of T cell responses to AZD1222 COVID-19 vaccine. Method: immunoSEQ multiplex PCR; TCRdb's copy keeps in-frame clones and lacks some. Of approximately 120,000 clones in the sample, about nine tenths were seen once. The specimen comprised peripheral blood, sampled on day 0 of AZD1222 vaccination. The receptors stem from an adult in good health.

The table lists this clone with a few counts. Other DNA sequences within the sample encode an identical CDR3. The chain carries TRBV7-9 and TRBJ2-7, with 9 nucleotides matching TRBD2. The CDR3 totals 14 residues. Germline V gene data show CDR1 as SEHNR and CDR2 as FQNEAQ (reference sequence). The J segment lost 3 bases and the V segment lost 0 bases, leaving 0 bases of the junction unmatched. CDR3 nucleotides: TGTGCCAGCAGCTTAGCTAGCGGGAGCTACGAGCAGTACTTC. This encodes CASSLASGSYEQYF.

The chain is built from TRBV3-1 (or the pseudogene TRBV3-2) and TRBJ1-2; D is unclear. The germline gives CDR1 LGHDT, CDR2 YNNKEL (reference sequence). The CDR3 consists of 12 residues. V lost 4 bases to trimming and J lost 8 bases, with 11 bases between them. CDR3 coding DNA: TGTGCCAGCAGCCTTGGACCCGCGGGCTACACCTTC. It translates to CASSLGPAGYTF.